This T cell receptor beta chain was observed in a study of T cell responses to AZD1222 COVID-19 vaccine. Study observations and caveats: Of spike-specific TCRs, nearly half reportedly target regions left unmutated in variants.

Between the trimmed V and J ends, which lost 1 base and 6 bases, there was a span of 10 bases. Per germline, CDR1 SGHAT and CDR2 FQNNGV. This CDR3 has 13 residues. Profiling relied on immunoSEQ multiplex PCR, and the TCRdb table lists in-frame clones only, not all of them. The sample includes approximately 140,000 clones, over 85% of them seen just once. In regard to this clone: Its specificity is unknown.

This clonotype was sampled from an adult in good health. This specimen consisted of peripheral blood, obtained on day 0 of MenACWY control vaccination. The chain has TRBV11-2 and TRBJ2-7; D perhaps matches TRBD1 (5 bases). This CDR3 reads CASSLGQGSEQYF. As DNA, the CDR3 is TGTGCCAGCAGCTTAGGGCAGGGAAGCGAGCAGTACTTC.